The rows below give T cell receptor beta chains drawn from one sample of a study of blood T cell repertoires in COVID-19. TCRdb's table, derived via immunoSEQ multiplex PCR, lists solely in-frame clones and lacks some. The data hold fewer than 350,000 clones, with 70% to 90% observed a single time. Sequencing was done on a sample of peripheral blood. The origin of the receptors is a woman in her forties or fifties with active or convalescent COVID-19. Each CDR3 is given with its conserved first and last residue. The order of the fields is D gene, V gene, J gene, CDR3 protein, CDR3 DNA. D genes are given only for firm matches.

.	TRBV6-5	TRBJ1-2	CASSYRQGRYYGYTF	TGTGCCAGCAGTTACAGGCAGGGGCGGTACTATGGCTACACCTTC
TRBD2	TRBV4-2	TRBJ2-1	CASSQVNSGRDYNEQFF	TGTGCCAGCAGCCAAGTGAATAGCGGGAGGGACTACAATGAGCAGTTCTTC
.	TRBV11-2	TRBJ2-1	CASSLGTSQFF	TGTGCCAGCAGCTTAGGGACTTCACAGTTCTTC
TRBD2	TRBV19	TRBJ2-3	CASSGRTTDTQYF	TGTGCCAGTAGCGGGAGGACAACAGATACGCAGTATTTT
.	TRBV12-3/TRBV12-4	TRBJ1-6	CASRQGGSPLHF	TGTGCCAGCAGACAGGGCGGATCACCCCTCCACTTT
TRBD1	TRBV2	TRBJ1-4	CASRGQGGEKLFF	TGTGCCAGCAGGGGACAGGGCGGCGAAAAACTGTTTTTT
TRBD1	TRBV27	TRBJ1-1	CASSFGQGNTEAFF	TGTGCCAGCAGTTTTGGACAGGGGAACACTGAAGCTTTCTTT
.	TRBV5-1	TRBJ2-6	CASSTPGLADTGANVLTF	TGCGCCAGCAGCACACCGGGACTGGCAGACACTGGGGCCAACGTCCTGACTTTC
TRBD1	TRBV5-1	TRBJ1-5	CASSSGTDSNQPQHF	TGCGCCAGCAGCTCCGGGACAGATAGCAATCAGCCCCAGCATTTT
.	TRBV19	TRBJ1-2	CASHELGTANYGYTF	TGTGCCAGTCATGAGTTAGGAACAGCTAACTATGGCTACACCTTC